A single sample gave rise to the 17 T cell receptor beta chains below, sequenced in a study of T cells in Graves' hyperthyroidism and ophthalmopathy. TCR beta CDR3 regions were amplified from RNA transcripts. TCR CDR3 regions were first amplified by RT-PCR with HTBI primers. One entry per CDR3 protein results from TCRdb running MiXCR on the multiplex PCR reads. The data hold some 600,000 distinct CDR3 sequences, with 11% to 15% observed a single time. Material for sequencing was blood. The source of these receptors is a woman aged 30 to 39 with Graves' hyperthyroidism that later progressed to Graves' ophthalmopathy.

This clonotype has ten or more counts. V and J are TRBV6-5 and TRBJ2-5; 7 bases align to TRBD2. J gave up 2 bases and V 2 bases, and 14 bases lay outside the gene matches. The CDR3 extends over 18 amino acids. From germline, CDR1 is MNHEY and CDR2 SVGAGI. This CDR3 reads CASSYGRGGLRGQETQYF. The DNA of the CDR3 is TGTGCCAGCAGTTACGGGCGCGGGGGATTGAGGGGACAAGAGACCCAGTACTTC.

CDR3 sequence: CASSLGRGLPGYGYTF. The DNA for the CDR3 is TGTGCCAGCAGTTTAGGGAGGGGCCTCCCTGGGTATGGCTACACCTTC. The gene calls are TRBV28 and TRBJ1-2, with a tentative D call TRBD1 (5 bases). Trimming removed 2 bases at V and 5 bases at J, with 18 bases between. The germline V gene encodes CDR1 MDHEN and CDR2 SYDVKM. This CDR3 is 16 amino acids long.

The table lists this clonotype with many counts. The rearrangement joins TRBV7-2 to TRBJ2-1; TRBD2 matches 7 bases. This CDR3 spans 14 amino acids. CDR1 is SGHTA, CDR2 FQGNSA, per germline. Germline trimming cut 3 bases from V and 7 bases from J; bases unmatched to any gene: 6. CDR3 sequence: CASSFGGSKNEQFF. For the CDR3, the DNA is TGTGCCAGCAGCTTTGGCGGGAGTAAAAATGAGCAGTTCTTC. The full variable domain, rest sourced from reference TRBV7-2 and TRBJ2-1, is GAGVSQSPSNKVTEKGKDVELRCDPISGHTALYWYRQSLGQGLEFLIYFQGNSAPDKSGLPSDRFSAERTGGSVSTLTIQRTQQEDSAVYLCASSFGGSKNEQFFGPGTRLTVL.

The table lists this clonotype with many counts. The CDR3, as DNA: TGTGCCAGCAGTTTTGTTAAGGACGCGCTAGCGGGAAAGAACGAGCAGTACTTC. Protein sequence: CASSFVKDALAGKNEQYF. The chain is built from TRBV28 and TRBJ2-7, with 9 bases that match TRBD2. With V trimmed by 3 bases and J by 5 bases, 17 bases remained unmatched. In germline, CDR1 is MDHEN, CDR2 SYDVKM. This CDR3 contains 18 residues.

This clonotype was detected a few times. J is TRBJ2-7 and V is TRBV6-1, with D tentatively TRBD1 or TRBD2 (5 bases each). This CDR3 contains 15 residues. V was pared by 2 bases and J by 2 bases, with 13 bases between. CDR1 is MNHNS, CDR2 SASEGT, per germline. The CDR3 protein is CASSEWGGHAYEQYF. CDR3 in DNA: TGTGCCAGCAGTGAATGGGGCGGGCACGCCTACGAGCAGTACTTC.

In the case of this clonotype: Without the conserved terminal phenylalanine or tryptophan, this CDR3 likely stems from a read error. The DNA is omitted, as the CDR3 cannot be located on it reliably, and the CDR3 follows TCRdb's listing. The chain carries TRBV30 and TRBJ1-5. CDR1 GTSNPN and CDR2 SVGIG come from the germline V gene (reference sequence). The CDR3 region is 12 residues in length, termini included. The CDR3: CAWRVNHQPRHV.

The chain employs TRBV30 and TRBJ1-3, with D tentatively TRBD1 (5 bases). Germline V CDR1 and CDR2: GTSNPN, SVGIG (reference sequence). The CDR3 contains 14 residues. V dropped 2 bases and J dropped 1 base, with 9 bases sitting between them. For the CDR3, the DNA is TGTGCCTGGAGTTCAGGGAAATCTGGAAACACCATATATTTT. This encodes CAWSSGKSGNTIYF.

This clonotype has a count of ten or more. DNA of the CDR3: TGTGCCTGGAGTGAGGCTAGTTACGAGCAGTACTTC. This encodes CAWSEASYEQYF. The chain uses TRBV30 and TRBJ2-7, with D unclear. Per the germline V gene, CDR1 is GTSNPN and CDR2 is SVGIG (reference sequence). V lost 1 base to trimming and J lost 4 bases, with 8 bases between them. The CDR3 has 12 amino acids.

J is TRBJ2-1 and V is TRBV5-1; no firm D call. Germline CDR1 SGHRS, CDR2 YFSETQ. V lost 2 bases to trimming and J lost 7 bases, with 13 bases between them. The CDR3 is made up of 14 amino acids. The CDR3 is CASSFRTPVNEQFF. The DNA of the CDR3 is TGCGCCAGCAGCTTTAGAACCCCTGTAAATGAGCAGTTCTTC.

This clonotype was seen repeatedly, ten times or more. The genes are TRBV2 and TRBJ2-3, with 9 bases fitting TRBD1. CDR1 is SNHLY, CDR2 FYNNEI, per germline. The J segment lost 4 bases and the V segment lost 9 bases, leaving 5 bases of the junction unmatched. This CDR3 spans 13 amino acids. The CDR3 region is CASKWTGADTQYF. The CDR3, as DNA: TGTGCCAGTAAATGGACAGGGGCAGATACGCAGTATTTT. The whole variable domain, filled in from reference TRBV2 and TRBJ2-3, reads EPEVTQTPSHQVTQMGQEVILRCVPISNHLYFYWYRQILGQKVEFLVSFYNNEISEKSEIFDDQFSVERPDGSNFTLKIRSTKLEDSAMYFCASKWTGADTQYFGPGTRLTVL.

The chain is built from TRBV7-2 and TRBJ2-3; no reliable D call. The length of the CDR3 is 14 residues. The V end lost 6 bases, the J end lost 2 bases, and 12 bases lay between the germline ends. The germline V gene has CDR1 SGHTA and CDR2 FQGNSA. CDR3 region: CASSVPLPTDTQYF. CDR3 DNA: TGTGCCAGCAGTGTCCCCTTGCCCACAGATACGCAGTATTTT. Looking up the rest from reference TRBV7-2 and TRBJ2-3 gives the full variable domain: GAGVSQSPSNKVTEKGKDVELRCDPISGHTALYWYRQSLGQGLEFLIYFQGNSAPDKSGLPSDRFSAERTGGSVSTLTIQRTQQEDSAVYLCASSVPLPTDTQYFGPGTRLTVL.

This clonotype was found a few times. This chain uses TRBV10-3 with TRBJ1-5, with D perhaps matching TRBD1 (6 bases). Germline lookup yields CDR1 ENHRY and CDR2 SYGVKD. V was cut by 3 bases and J by 5 bases, with 8 bases left in between. This CDR3 is built from 13 residues. As DNA, the CDR3 is TGTGCCATCAGTGACAGGGGCGATCAGCCCCAGCATTTT. Its protein product is CAISDRGDQPQHF.

This sequence joins TRBV24-1 and TRBJ2-3, with 7 bases fitting TRBD1. The CDR3 contains 17 residues. The V gene end was trimmed by 3 bases and the J gene end by 5 bases; junction bases not matched to a gene: 13. Germline assignment: CDR1 KGHDR and CDR2 SFDVKD. The CDR3 spells CATSDPIPGQPGDTQYF. CDR3 nucleotide sequence: TGTGCCACCAGTGATCCGATTCCGGGACAGCCGGGAGATACGCAGTATTTT.

This clonotype was recorded many times. The chain links TRBV12-3 or TRBV12-4 to TRBJ2-3; TRBD1 is a possible D gene (5 bases). Trimming shortened V by 2 bases and J by 9 bases, and 9 bases separated the two germline ends. This CDR3 comprises 12 residues. The CDR3 nucleotides read TGTGCCAGCAGTTTAAGGGGCACGACGCAGTATTTT. It encodes CASSLRGTTQYF.

This clonotype was observed at least ten times. This sequence joins TRBV18 and TRBJ1-1; 9 nucleotides align to TRBD1. The CDR3 sequence is 14 residues long. From germline, CDR1 is KGHSH and CDR2 LQKENI. V lost 3 bases and J lost 7; bases outside the gene matches: 6. CDR3 sequence (DNA): TGTGCCAGCTCACCCCCCGGGACAGGGTTTGAAGCTTTCTTT. Protein: CASSPPGTGFEAFF.

Points on this clonotype: Mismatch with germline at one junction end may stem from a read error. V and J are TRBV7-8 and TRBJ2-7; D possibly corresponds to TRBD2 (5 bases). Germline CDR1 and CDR2: SGHVS and FQNEAQ. This CDR3 contains 12 residues. In DNA, the CDR3 is TGTGCCAGCAGCTCCCTAACGGAGGAGGAGGACTTC. Translation gives CASSSLTEEEDF.

This clonotype was seen at least ten times. The J gene is TRBJ2-2, the V gene TRBV6-5; D ambiguous. The CDR3 sequence is 13 residues long. Trimming took off 5 bases at V and 0 bases at J, with 4 bases between the two ends. CDR1 MNHEY and CDR2 SVGAGI come from the germline V gene. The CDR3 coding sequence is TGTGCCAGCAGTCAGTCGAACACCGGGGAGCTGTTTTTT. This codes for CASSQSNTGELFF.